The 2 T cell receptor beta chains presented below share a single source sample, sequenced in a study of CD8 T cells in ankylosing spondylitis (dated by TCRdb to 2016 to 2017). Receptor libraries were prepared by 5' RACE. This sample was sequenced with an Illumina HiSeq 2500. TCRdb's own reprocessing of the public reads used fastp at Q25 and MiXCR and kept productive beta chains. Identical CDR3 proteins give one entry, which carries the most common genes and DNA. This sample comprises 700,000 or so distinct CDR3 sequences, about 20% of them detected only once. Clones ranked in the top ten supply over 15% of the sample. The research as a whole found: A TCR beta motif of several highly homologous amino acid variants appeared characteristic of blood from ankylosing spondylitis patients.

Their cognate antigens are unknown. Sequencing used blood, either unsorted or a sorted T cell fraction (not recorded which). The receptor source for this set is a male donor with ankylosing spondylitis.

V and J are TRBV12-3 or TRBV12-4 and TRBJ2-1; 9 positions agree with TRBD1. This CDR3 region has 15 residues. J was trimmed by 7 bases and V by 4 bases; bases with no gene match: 8. This CDR3 is CASSWDRVGSNEQFF. CDR3 nucleotides: TGTGCCAGCAGTTGGGACAGGGTGGGGAGTAATGAGCAGTTCTTC.

CDR3 residues: CAISESGGARQYF. The CDR3 nucleotides are TGTGCCATCAGTGAGTCGGGGGGGGCCCGGCAGTACTTC. This chain links TRBV10-3 with TRBJ2-7; D perhaps matches TRBD2 (7 bases). This CDR3 is built from 13 residues. CDR1 is ENHRY, CDR2 SYGVKD, per germline. V dropped 0 bases and J dropped 9 bases, with 12 bases sitting between them.